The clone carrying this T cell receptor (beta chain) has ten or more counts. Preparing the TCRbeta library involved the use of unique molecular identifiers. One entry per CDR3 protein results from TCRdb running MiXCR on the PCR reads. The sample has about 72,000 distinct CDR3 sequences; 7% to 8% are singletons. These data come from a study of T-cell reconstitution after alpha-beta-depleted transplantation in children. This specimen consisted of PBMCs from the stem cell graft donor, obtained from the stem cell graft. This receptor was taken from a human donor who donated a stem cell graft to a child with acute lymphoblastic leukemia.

The CDR3 DNA follows: TGTGCCAGCAGTTCAGGGACTCCTGCTGGCGGGGCCAACGTCCTGACTTTC. Its protein is CASSSGTPAGGANVLTF. The rearrangement joins TRBV6-4 to TRBJ2-6, with a possible D match to TRBD2 (6 bases). This CDR3 region has 17 residues. V shed 5 bases and J shed 4 bases, with 18 bases lying between them. Germline-derived CDR1 and CDR2 are MRHNA and SNTAGT.